The rows below give T cell receptor beta chains drawn from one sample of a study of cytotoxic CD8 clonotypes in ibrutinib-treated CLL. The data were produced by immunoSEQ multiplex PCR, yet TCRdb's version contains in-frame clones alone and is incomplete. Among about 270,000 clones listed, approximately 76% were seen once. This material consisted of PBMCs, taken at disease progression, from a patient treated with ibrutinib. Receptor source: a human donor with chronic lymphocytic leukemia. Each CDR3 is given with its conserved first and last residue. A D gene is named only where the DNA matches it firmly. The size field is filled for only some rows; it gives once, few, many or a size class.

V gene	J gene	clone size	D gene	CDR3 protein	CDR3 DNA
TRBV9	TRBJ2-7	once	TRBD2	CASSASGTSGEYEQYF	TGTGCCAGCAGCGCCTCCGGGACTAGCGGGGAGTACGAGCAGTACTTC
TRBV10-3	TRBJ1-2	NA	TRBD1	CAISTGQINYGYTF	TGTGCCATCAGTACGGGACAGATAAACTATGGCTACACCTTC
TRBV5-1	TRBJ2-3	NA	NA	CASSLAVASRGDTQYF	TGCGCCAGCAGCTTGGCCGTGGCTAGCAGGGGAGATACGCAGTATTTT
TRBV6-1	TRBJ1-5	NA	TRBD1	CASRADRVGNQPQHF	TGTGCCAGCAGAGCCGACAGGGTTGGAAATCAGCCCCAGCATTTT
TRBV6-6	TRBJ2-7	NA	TRBD2	CASSYSASGYYEQYF	TGTGCCAGCAGTTACTCGGCTAGCGGGTATTACGAGCAGTACTTC
TRBV7-2	TRBJ2-3	NA	NA	CASSPSKFGTQYF	TGTGCCAGCAGCCCGTCGAAGTTCGGTACGCAGTATTTT
TRBV7-8	TRBJ1-6	NA	NA	CASSLSPANSPLHF	TGTGCCAGCAGCTTATCTCCGGCGAATTCACCCCTCCACTTT
TRBV2	TRBJ2-7	NA	NA	CASKRTPYEQYF	TGTGCCAGCAAGAGGACCCCCTACGAGCAGTACTTC
TRBV2	TRBJ2-7	NA	NA	CASQQSYEQYF	TGTGCCAGCCAACAGTCATACGAGCAGTACTTC
TRBV6-5	TRBJ2-7	NA	NA	CASSYSALPPDEQYF	TGTGCCAGCAGTTACTCGGCCCTCCCTCCTGACGAGCAGTACTTC
TRBV19	TRBJ2-6	NA	NA	CASSSRAGTGANVLTF	TGTGCCAGTAGTTCCCGGGCGGGTACTGGGGCCAACGTCCTGACTTTC
TRBV28	TRBJ1-2	NA	NA	CASSILLGSTYGYTF	TGTGCCAGCAGTATTCTTTTGGGAAGTACCTATGGCTACACCTTC
TRBV7-8	TRBJ2-3	NA	NA	CASSLFSGERTDTQYF	TGTGCCAGCAGCTTATTTTCAGGGGAACGCACAGATACGCAGTATTTT
TRBV10-1	TRBJ2-7	NA	NA	CASSESGTYEQYF	TGCGCCAGCAGTGAGTCGGGTACCTACGAGCAGTACTTC
TRBV6-5	TRBJ1-2	once	NA	CATRRGFNYGYTF	TGTGCCACACGGAGGGGGTTTAACTATGGCTACACCTTC
TRBV5-1	TRBJ1-2	NA	TRBD1	CASSLEQGAYYGYTF	TGCGCCAGCAGCTTGGAACAGGGGGCATACTATGGCTACACCTTC
TRBV5-1	TRBJ2-3	NA	NA	CASSLDSMDTQYF	TGCGCCAGCAGCCTGGACAGCATGGATACGCAGTATTTT
TRBV6-1	TRBJ1-1	NA	NA	CASRGRSEAFF	TGTGCCAGTCGGGGGCGTTCTGAAGCTTTCTTT
TRBV15	TRBJ2-1	NA	NA	CATSWLNEQFF	TGTGCCACCAGCTGGCTCAATGAGCAGTTCTTC
TRBV5-1	TRBJ1-1	NA	NA	CASSWRAGAEAFF	TGCGCCAGCAGCTGGAGAGCGGGCGCTGAAGCTTTCTTT
TRBV4-1	TRBJ2-3	NA	TRBD2	CASSQRSRGGPHTDTQYF	TGCGCCAGCAGCCAACGGTCCCGGGGGGGCCCTCACACAGATACGCAGTATTTT
TRBV15	TRBJ2-5	once	NA	CATSRAGRGIQETQYF	TGTGCCACCAGCAGAGCAGGACGGGGGATACAAGAGACCCAGTACTTC
TRBV28	TRBJ2-7	NA	TRBD2	CASIGTNNYEQYF	TGTGCCAGCATCGGGACTAACAATTACGAGCAGTACTTC
TRBV19	TRBJ2-7	NA	TRBD2	CASSTRTSWYEQYF	TGTGCCAGTAGTACCCGGACTAGCTGGTACGAGCAGTACTTC